This is a list of T cell receptor beta chains from one sample in a study of identical twins. TCRdb analysed the 5' RACE reads with MiXCR anew, one entry per CDR3 protein. The table records hundreds of thousands of distinct CDR3 sequences, around 6.6% of them present only once. This sample also belongs to another study, concerning yellow fever vaccine responses in identical twins.

The material sequenced was memory (CD45RO+) T cells sorted from blood. Receptors originate from a woman under 30 in good health. CDR3s include the opening cysteine and the closing phenylalanine or tryptophan. Each record gives: clone size, D gene, V gene, J gene, CDR3 protein, CDR3 DNA. The D gene is left open where the match is weak. Clone size is stated in some rows and not others, as once, few, many or a class when expanded.

size: few; D: TRBD1; V: TRBV20-1; J: TRBJ2-5; CDR3: CSARVSGGGETQYF; DNA: TGCAGTGCTAGAGTGTCAGGGGGCGGCGAGACCCAGTACTTC
size: many; D: TRBD2; V: TRBV5-1; J: TRBJ2-3; CDR3: CASSLTSGTVTDTQYF; DNA: TGCGCCAGCAGCTTGACTAGCGGGACGGTGACAGATACGCAGTATTTT
size: .; D: .; V: TRBV20-1; J: TRBJ2-3; CDR3: CSARAPGDTQYF; DNA: TGCAGTGCTAGAGCCCCTGGTGATACGCAGTATTTT
size: few; D: TRBD1; V: TRBV29-1; J: TRBJ2-5; CDR3: CSVEFSTGGRAAQYF; DNA: TGCAGCGTTGAATTTTCGACAGGGGGGCGGGCGGCCCAGTACTTC
size: few; D: .; V: TRBV5-6; J: TRBJ1-5; CDR3: CASSWGGGPQHF; DNA: TGTGCCAGCAGCTGGGGGGGTGGGCCCCAGCATTTT
size: few; D: .; V: TRBV2; J: TRBJ2-7; CDR3: CASSGYYEQYF; DNA: TGTGCCAGCAGTGGATACTACGAGCAGTACTTC
size: .; D: .; V: TRBV12-3/TRBV12-4; J: TRBJ2-3; CDR3: CASSFSGGLDTQYF; DNA: TGTGCCAGCAGTTTCTCGGGGGGCTTAGATACGCAGTATTTT
size: many; D: TRBD1; V: TRBV3-1; J: TRBJ2-2; CDR3: CASSPRQGSGELFF; DNA: TGTGCCAGCAGCCCGCGACAGGGATCCGGGGAGCTGTTTTTT
size: .; D: TRBD1; V: TRBV7-9; J: TRBJ2-7; CDR3: CASTKGTGVWNEQYF; DNA: TGTGCCAGCACCAAAGGGACAGGGGTTTGGAACGAGCAGTACTTC
size: few; D: .; V: TRBV5-6; J: TRBJ1-1; CDR3: CASSFDSEAFF; DNA: TGTGCCAGCAGCTTCGACTCTGAAGCTTTCTTT
size: many; D: .; V: TRBV2; J: TRBJ2-1; CDR3: CAGRRSYNEQFF; DNA: TGTGCCGGCAGGCGCTCCTACAATGAGCAGTTCTTC
size: many; D: .; V: TRBV15; J: TRBJ1-2; CDR3: CATSRVPRQKDYGYTF; DNA: TGTGCCACCAGCAGAGTTCCGAGACAAAAAGACTATGGCTACACCTTC
size: .; D: .; V: TRBV28; J: TRBJ1-1; CDR3: CASSSGTLGSTEAFF; DNA: TGTGCCAGCAGTTCCGGAACCCTGGGGAGCACTGAAGCTTTCTTT
size: many; D: TRBD2; V: TRBV11-2; J: TRBJ2-1; CDR3: CASSLLLGASGTRHNEQFF; DNA: TGTGCCAGCAGCTTGCTACTTGGGGCTAGCGGGACCCGGCACAATGAGCAGTTCTTC
size: many; D: .; V: TRBV24-1; J: TRBJ2-7; CDR3: CATSSGPPRYEQYF; DNA: TGTGCCACCAGTTCCGGCCCACCGCGCTACGAGCAGTACTTC
size: few; D: .; V: TRBV3-1; J: TRBJ2-1; CDR3: CASSRNWGSSYNEQFF; DNA: TGTGCCAGCAGCCGTAACTGGGGGAGCTCCTACAATGAGCAGTTCTTC
size: many; D: TRBD2; V: TRBV7-8; J: TRBJ2-1; CDR3: CASSSRLAGPGQFF; DNA: TGTGCCAGCAGCTCACGACTAGCGGGGCCGGGGCAGTTCTTC
size: many; D: TRBD1; V: TRBV5-1; J: TRBJ1-1; CDR3: CASSERPQGINTEAFF; DNA: TGCGCCAGCAGCGAAAGACCACAGGGGATTAATACTGAAGCTTTCTTT
size: many; D: TRBD1; V: TRBV2; J: TRBJ2-5; CDR3: CASLDWDSATETQYF; DNA: TGTGCCAGCTTAGACTGGGACAGTGCTACGGAGACCCAGTACTTC
size: .; D: .; V: TRBV2; J: TRBJ2-6; CDR3: CASSDRALSGANVLTF; DNA: TGTGCCAGCAGCGACAGAGCCCTGTCTGGGGCCAACGTCCTGACTTTC
size: .; D: .; V: TRBV9; J: TRBJ2-5; CDR3: CASSATFQGKETQYF; DNA: TGTGCCAGCAGCGCCACATTTCAGGGGAAAGAGACCCAGTACTTC
size: many; D: .; V: TRBV5-1; J: TRBJ2-1; CDR3: CASSLRAGDEQFF; DNA: TGCGCCAGCAGCTTGAGAGCGGGCGATGAGCAGTTCTTC
size: many; D: TRBD1; V: TRBV3-1; J: TRBJ2-2; CDR3: CASSRDSNTGELFF; DNA: TGTGCCAGCAGCAGGGACAGTAACACCGGGGAGCTGTTTTTT
size: .; D: TRBD1; V: TRBV5-5; J: TRBJ2-1; CDR3: CASSFRDSLVYEQFF; DNA: TGTGCCAGCAGCTTTCGGGACAGTTTGGTCTATGAGCAGTTCTTC
size: many; D: TRBD2; V: TRBV6-1; J: TRBJ2-1; CDR3: CASSLTSGRFDEQFF; DNA: TGTGCCAGCAGCCTAACTAGCGGGAGGTTCGATGAGCAGTTCTTC
size: many; D: .; V: TRBV15; J: TRBJ1-1; CDR3: CATSRDQAGEAFF; DNA: TGTGCCACCAGCAGAGATCAAGCGGGTGAAGCTTTCTTT
size: .; D: .; V: TRBV6-4; J: TRBJ1-1; CDR3: CASSDTTTGNTEAFF; DNA: TGTGCCAGCAGTGACACAACGACAGGGAACACTGAAGCTTTCTTT
size: .; D: .; V: TRBV15; J: TRBJ2-3; CDR3: CATSRLTVAYTDTQYF; DNA: TGTGCCACCAGCAGACTAACGGTGGCCTACACAGATACGCAGTATTTT
size: few; D: .; V: TRBV28; J: TRBJ2-5; CDR3: CASYRETQYF; DNA: TGTGCCAGTTACAGGGAGACCCAGTACTTC
size: .; D: TRBD2; V: TRBV7-9; J: TRBJ2-5; CDR3: CASSLRTGGGETQYF; DNA: TGTGCCAGCAGCTTACGGACGGGGGGGGGAGAGACCCAGTACTTC
size: .; D: .; V: TRBV6-2/TRBV6-3; J: TRBJ2-6; CDR3: CASSDPSAGANVLTF; DNA: TGTGCCAGCAGTGACCCCAGTGCTGGGGCCAACGTCCTGACTTTC
size: .; D: .; V: TRBV4-1; J: TRBJ2-5; CDR3: CASSRLTGIQETQYF; DNA: TGCGCCAGCAGCCGCCTAACAGGGATCCAAGAGACCCAGTACTTC
size: many; D: TRBD1; V: TRBV20-1; J: TRBJ1-1; CDR3: CSARTGNTEAFF; DNA: TGCAGTGCTCGGACAGGTAACACTGAAGCTTTCTTT
size: many; D: .; V: TRBV10-3; J: TRBJ1-5; CDR3: CAISESGGPNQPQHF; DNA: TGTGCCATCAGTGAGTCCGGTGGTCCCAATCAGCCCCAGCATTTT
size: few; D: TRBD1; V: TRBV24-1; J: TRBJ2-5; CDR3: CATSDRAGGETQYF; DNA: TGTGCCACCAGTGATCGGGCAGGGGGTGAGACCCAGTACTTC
size: many; D: .; V: TRBV3-1; J: TRBJ2-4; CDR3: CASSQSGSGSKNIQYF; DNA: TGTGCCAGCAGCCAATCCGGGAGCGGGTCTAAAAACATTCAGTACTTC
size: .; D: .; V: TRBV12-3/TRBV12-4; J: TRBJ2-1; CDR3: CASSYGLLTRNEQFF; DNA: TGTGCCAGCAGCTACGGACTTCTTACGCGTAATGAGCAGTTCTTC
size: .; D: TRBD1; V: TRBV19; J: TRBJ2-7; CDR3: CASSQDRGPNEQYF; DNA: TGTGCCAGTAGTCAAGACAGGGGACCGAACGAGCAGTACTTC
size: many; D: TRBD1; V: TRBV10-2; J: TRBJ1-6; CDR3: CASSTGENSPLHF; DNA: TGCGCCAGCAGCACAGGGGAGAATTCACCCCTCCACTTT
size: few; D: .; V: TRBV6-5; J: TRBJ2-3; CDR3: CASSYVGASTDTQYF; DNA: TGTGCCAGCAGTTACGTCGGGGCAAGCACAGATACGCAGTATTTT
size: many; D: .; V: TRBV6-1; J: TRBJ1-1; CDR3: CASSGAVMNTEAFF; DNA: TGTGCCAGCAGTGGGGCCGTCATGAACACTGAAGCTTTCTTT
size: .; D: TRBD1; V: TRBV7-2; J: TRBJ2-7; CDR3: CASSPLGQGAYEQYF; DNA: TGTGCCAGCAGCCCACTGGGACAGGGGGCATACGAGCAGTACTTC
size: many; D: .; V: TRBV7-9; J: TRBJ1-1; CDR3: CASSLEFTGPEDTEAFF; DNA: TGTGCCAGCAGCTTAGAGTTTACAGGCCCAGAGGACACTGAAGCTTTCTTT
size: few; D: TRBD1; V: TRBV6-6; J: TRBJ1-1; CDR3: CASRWDSEAFF; DNA: TGTGCCAGCAGGTGGGACAGTGAAGCTTTCTTT
size: many; D: TRBD1; V: TRBV5-1; J: TRBJ1-1; CDR3: CASSPRTGENTEAFF; DNA: TGCGCCAGCAGCCCTAGGACAGGGGAAAACACTGAAGCTTTCTTT
size: few; D: TRBD2; V: TRBV6-2/TRBV6-3; J: TRBJ2-7; CDR3: CASSYSGTSDYHEQYF; DNA: TGTGCCAGCAGTTACTCCGGGACTAGTGATTACCACGAGCAGTACTTC
size: few; D: .; V: TRBV12-3/TRBV12-4; J: TRBJ1-2; CDR3: CASSLVGGYGYTF; DNA: TGTGCCAGCAGTTTAGTAGGGGGCTATGGCTACACCTTC
size: many; D: TRBD1; V: TRBV6-5; J: TRBJ1-2; CDR3: CASSYSGGTGYGYTF; DNA: TGTGCCAGCAGTTACTCAGGGGGCACAGGCTATGGCTACACCTTC
size: many; D: .; V: TRBV6-1; J: TRBJ1-1; CDR3: CASGYGARMDTEAFF; DNA: TGTGCCAGCGGGTATGGGGCGCGTATGGACACTGAAGCTTTCTTT
size: many; D: .; V: TRBV7-4; J: TRBJ1-3; CDR3: CASSSRGGTGNTIYF; DNA: TGTGCCAGCAGCTCACGAGGGGGGACTGGAAACACCATATATTTT
size: many; D: .; V: TRBV7-9; J: TRBJ2-2; CDR3: CASSSQGGELFF; DNA: TGTGCCAGCAGCTCGCAAGGGGGGGAGCTGTTTTTT
size: few; D: TRBD2; V: TRBV7-6; J: TRBJ2-7; CDR3: CASSLFPGLAGDEQYF; DNA: TGTGCCAGCAGCTTGTTCCCCGGACTAGCGGGAGACGAGCAGTACTTC
size: .; D: TRBD2; V: TRBV29-1; J: TRBJ2-1; CDR3: CSTLRPTSGVVSSYNEQFF; DNA: TGCAGCACCCTAAGACCGACTAGCGGGGTCGTCAGCTCCTACAATGAGCAGTTCTTC
size: many; D: .; V: TRBV20-1; J: TRBJ2-2; CDR3: CSAKHLTGELFF; DNA: TGCAGTGCTAAACACCTCACCGGGGAGCTGTTTTTT
size: many; D: .; V: TRBV6-1; J: TRBJ2-5; CDR3: CASQDILRRETQYF; DNA: TGTGCCAGCCAGGACATACTCAGGCGGGAGACCCAGTACTTC